A selection of T cell receptor beta chains follows, all from one sample in a study of CD8+CD57+ T cells in acquired aplastic anemia. Each CDR3 protein is one row after TCRdb ran MiXCR on the reads. The table includes roughly 80,000 distinct CDR3 sequences, approximately 70% detected once. Material for sequencing was sorted CD4+, CD8+, or CD8+CD57+ T cells (not recorded which) from PBMCs. Every receptor here comes from a human donor with aplastic anemia. Both conserved end residues are part of each CDR3. The order of the fields is V gene, D gene, J gene, clone size, CDR3 protein, CDR3 DNA. The D gene is left open where the match is weak. The size field is filled for only some rows; it gives once, few, many or a size class.

V: TRBV6-1; D: .; J: TRBJ1-6; size: .; CDR3: CASRLGLPLHF; DNA: TGTGCCAGCAGGCTAGGACTCCCCCTCCACTTT
V: TRBV7-7; D: .; J: TRBJ2-7; size: .; CDR3: CASSPTDGYEQYF; DNA: TGTGCTAGCAGCCCCACGGATGGCTACGAGCAGTACTTC
V: TRBV10-2; D: .; J: TRBJ1-6; size: .; CDR3: CASRLSEGNSPLHF; DNA: TGCGCCAGCAGGTTGTCTGAGGGTAATTCACCCCTCCACTTT
V: TRBV15; D: TRBD2; J: TRBJ2-1; size: .; CDR3: CATSSVGGGEQFF; DNA: TGTGCCACCAGCAGCGTTGGGGGAGGGGAGCAGTTCTTC
V: TRBV24-1; D: .; J: TRBJ2-6; size: .; CDR3: CATSDPGRSGANVLTF; DNA: TGTGCCACCAGTGACCCAGGGAGATCTGGGGCCAACGTCCTGACTTTC
V: TRBV4-2; D: .; J: TRBJ1-1; size: .; CDR3: CASSQDDNREDAFF; DNA: TGTGCCAGCAGCCAAGACGACAACAGGGAGGACGCTTTCTTT
V: TRBV12-3/TRBV12-4; D: .; J: TRBJ1-1; size: .; CDR3: CASSGAGGTEAFF; DNA: TGTGCCAGCAGCGGCGCGGGGGGGACTGAAGCTTTCTTT
V: TRBV4-2; D: .; J: TRBJ1-2; size: .; CDR3: CASSQDLRGTGYTF; DNA: TGTGCCAGCAGCCAAGATCTGAGGGGCACTGGCTACACCTTC
V: TRBV11-2; D: TRBD2; J: TRBJ2-1; size: .; CDR3: CASSPPWSSGANNEQFF; DNA: TGTGCCAGCAGCCCCCCCTGGAGCAGCGGGGCAAACAATGAGCAGTTCTTC
V: TRBV20-1; D: .; J: TRBJ1-5; size: .; CDR3: CSARRTYSNQPQHF; DNA: TGCAGTGCTAGGAGGACGTATAGCAATCAGCCCCAGCATTTT
V: TRBV5-4; D: TRBD1; J: TRBJ2-5; size: .; CDR3: CASTPDRTETQYF; DNA: TGTGCCAGCACCCCGGACAGGACGGAGACCCAGTACTTC
V: TRBV2; D: TRBD1; J: TRBJ2-7; size: .; CDR3: CASSPRGTGTYEQYF; DNA: TGTGCCAGCAGTCCCCGGGGGACAGGGACCTACGAGCAGTACTTC
V: TRBV20-1; D: TRBD1; J: TRBJ2-3; size: .; CDR3: CSRQGTADTQYF; DNA: TGCAGCCGACAGGGAACGGCAGATACGCAGTATTTT
V: TRBV30; D: .; J: TRBJ2-7; size: .; CDR3: CALVPGGASEQYF; DNA: TGTGCCCTGGTTCCGGGCGGGGCCTCCGAGCAGTACTTC
V: TRBV25-1; D: .; J: TRBJ2-3; size: .; CDR3: CASSLLTTDTQYF; DNA: TGTGCCAGCAGTTTACTTACAACAGATACGCAGTATTTT
V: TRBV2; D: .; J: TRBJ1-1; size: .; CDR3: CASSPVQDAFF; DNA: TGTGCCAGCAGCCCAGTTCAGGACGCTTTCTTT
V: TRBV24-1; D: .; J: TRBJ1-2; size: .; CDR3: CATSQGGYGYTF; DNA: TGTGCCACCAGCCAAGGGGGATATGGCTACACCTTC
V: TRBV2; D: TRBD1; J: TRBJ2-7; size: .; CDR3: CASSTGTGETKQYF; DNA: TGTGCCAGCAGTACCGGGACAGGAGAAACCAAGCAGTACTTC
V: TRBV7-2; D: TRBD1; J: TRBJ1-6; size: .; CDR3: CASSLRGHYSPLHF; DNA: TGTGCCAGCAGCTTAAGGGGGCATTATTCACCCCTCCACTTT
V: TRBV19; D: TRBD1; J: TRBJ1-5; size: once; CDR3: CASRGQGYQPQHF; DNA: TGTGCCAGTCGGGGACAGGGATATCAGCCCCAGCATTTT
V: TRBV24-1; D: .; J: TRBJ2-7; size: .; CDR3: CATSDGPYEQYF; DNA: TGTGCCACCAGTGATGGACCGTACGAGCAGTACTTC
V: TRBV7-3; D: .; J: TRBJ2-2; size: .; CDR3: CASSLQVTEELFF; DNA: TGTGCCAGCAGCTTGCAAGTCACCGAGGAGCTGTTTTTT
V: TRBV10-3; D: .; J: TRBJ2-3; size: .; CDR3: CAISGADTAQYF; DNA: TGTGCCATCAGTGGGGCCGACACGGCTCAGTATTTT
V: TRBV24-1; D: TRBD1; J: TRBJ1-2; size: .; CDR3: CATSDSRTGGNGYTF; DNA: TGTGCCACCAGTGATTCAAGGACAGGTGGTAATGGCTACACCTTC
V: TRBV15; D: TRBD1; J: TRBJ2-5; size: .; CDR3: CATSTVDRAQETQYF; DNA: TGTGCCACCAGCACCGTGGACAGGGCGCAAGAGACCCAGTACTTC
V: TRBV7-8; D: .; J: TRBJ2-3; size: .; CDR3: CASSPGTLGTDTQYF; DNA: TGTGCCAGCAGCCCCGGGACCCTCGGGACAGATACGCAGTATTTT
V: TRBV25-1; D: .; J: TRBJ1-1; size: .; CDR3: CASSSPGINTEAFF; DNA: TGTGCCAGCAGTTCCCCCGGGATAAACACTGAAGCTTTCTTT
V: TRBV24-1; D: .; J: TRBJ2-2; size: few; CDR3: CATSEGMGNTGELFF; DNA: TGTGCCACCAGTGAAGGGATGGGGAACACCGGGGAGCTGTTTTTT
V: TRBV5-1; D: TRBD1; J: TRBJ2-3; size: few; CDR3: CASSLPTGADTQYF; DNA: TGCGCCAGCAGCTTGCCGACAGGGGCAGATACGCAGTATTTT
V: TRBV3-1; D: .; J: TRBJ2-5; size: many; CDR3: CASSTGWETQYF; DNA: TGTGCCAGCAGCACAGGCTGGGAGACCCAGTACTTC
V: TRBV10-2; D: .; J: TRBJ2-5; size: few; CDR3: CASSTAQETQYF; DNA: TGCGCCAGCAGCACTGCGCAAGAGACCCAGTACTTC
V: TRBV10-3; D: .; J: TRBJ1-2; size: .; CDR3: CAISLGQYDGYTF; DNA: TGTGCCATCAGTCTTGGACAGTACGATGGCTACACCTTC
V: TRBV10-3; D: TRBD1; J: TRBJ1-6; size: once; CDR3: CAISWTGDINNSPLHF; DNA: TGTGCCATCAGTTGGACAGGAGACATCAATAATTCACCCCTCCACTTT
V: TRBV25-1; D: .; J: TRBJ1-6; size: .; CDR3: CASNIGGNSPLHF; DNA: TGTGCCAGCAACATAGGGGGTAATTCACCCCTCCACTTT
V: TRBV19; D: TRBD1; J: TRBJ1-5; size: .; CDR3: CATARGGSNQPQHF; DNA: TGTGCCACCGCCAGGGGGGGAAGCAATCAGCCCCAGCATTTT
V: TRBV11-1; D: TRBD1; J: TRBJ1-5; size: .; CDR3: CASSPGTGVFGNQPQHF; DNA: TGTGCCAGCAGCCCAGGGACAGGGGTTTTTGGCAATCAGCCCCAGCATTTT
V: TRBV24-1; D: .; J: TRBJ2-2; size: .; CDR3: CATSDPPGNGELFF; DNA: TGTGCCACCAGCGATCCTCCGGGTAACGGGGAGCTGTTTTTT
V: TRBV7-6; D: TRBD1; J: TRBJ2-5; size: .; CDR3: CASSSGSGGRWETQYF; DNA: TGTGCCAGCAGCTCGGGCTCAGGGGGCAGGTGGGAGACCCAGTACTTC
V: TRBV7-9; D: .; J: TRBJ2-5; size: .; CDR3: CASSLGLRGETQYF; DNA: TGTGCCAGCAGCTTAGGTTTAAGGGGAGAGACCCAGTACTTC
V: TRBV7-9; D: .; J: TRBJ1-1; size: .; CDR3: CASLPSMNTEAFF; DNA: TGTGCCAGCCTCCCTTCCATGAACACTGAAGCTTTCTTT
V: TRBV24-1; D: .; J: TRBJ1-1; size: .; CDR3: CATVAEPPTNTEAFF; DNA: TGTGCCACCGTGGCCGAGCCACCTACGAACACTGAAGCTTTCTTT
V: TRBV20-1; D: .; J: TRBJ2-1; size: .; CDR3: CSASQDSLTYNEQFF; DNA: TGCAGTGCTAGCCAAGACAGCCTCACCTACAATGAGCAGTTCTTC
V: TRBV14; D: .; J: TRBJ1-2; size: .; CDR3: CASSPGETYGYTF; DNA: TGTGCCAGCAGCCCTGGGGAAACCTATGGCTACACCTTC
V: TRBV10-3; D: .; J: TRBJ2-7; size: .; CDR3: CAISGSTAEVQYF; DNA: TGTGCCATCAGTGGAAGCACAGCTGAAGTGCAGTACTTC
V: TRBV2; D: .; J: TRBJ2-7; size: .; CDR3: CASSPRTAVLGEQYF; DNA: TGTGCCAGCAGCCCAAGGACGGCAGTACTGGGCGAGCAGTACTTC
V: TRBV29-1; D: .; J: TRBJ1-1; size: .; CDR3: CSVGGLNTEAFF; DNA: TGCAGCGTTGGGGGTTTGAACACTGAAGCTTTCTTT
V: TRBV24-1; D: .; J: TRBJ1-2; size: .; CDR3: CATSDAGTSYGYTF; DNA: TGTGCCACCAGTGATGCTGGCACCAGCTATGGCTACACCTTC
V: TRBV19; D: .; J: TRBJ2-4; size: .; CDR3: CASSIDQIHKNIQYF; DNA: TGTGCCAGTAGTATAGATCAGATACACAAAAACATTCAGTACTTC
V: TRBV15; D: .; J: TRBJ2-7; size: .; CDR3: CATSIYGGLSYEQYF; DNA: TGTGCCACCAGCATATACGGAGGCCTATCCTACGAGCAGTACTTC
V: TRBV5-5; D: .; J: TRBJ1-6; size: .; CDR3: CASSSGPVSPLHF; DNA: TGTGCCAGCAGCTCGGGTCCCGTTTCACCCCTCCACTTT
V: TRBV9; D: TRBD1; J: TRBJ1-5; size: .; CDR3: CASSVVGGDEHF; DNA: TGTGCCAGCAGCGTAGTAGGGGGCGACGAGCATTTT
V: TRBV10-1; D: TRBD2; J: TRBJ2-1; size: .; CDR3: CASSEGLAGSSYNEQFF; DNA: TGCGCCAGCAGTGAGGGACTAGCGGGGAGCTCCTACAATGAGCAGTTCTTC
V: TRBV15; D: .; J: TRBJ1-1; size: .; CDR3: CATSEASNTEAFF; DNA: TGTGCCACTTCGGAAGCCTCGAACACTGAAGCTTTCTTT
V: TRBV5-8; D: .; J: TRBJ1-1; size: .; CDR3: CASSLGPQTEAFF; DNA: TGTGCCAGCAGCTTGGGACCTCAGACTGAAGCTTTCTTT
V: TRBV15; D: TRBD1; J: TRBJ1-2; size: .; CDR3: CATSRPKDRRVDYTF; DNA: TGTGCCACCAGCAGGCCGAAGGACAGGCGAGTAGACTACACCTTC